Below, 17 T cell receptor beta chains from the same sample are listed, as sequenced in a study of blood T cell repertoires in COVID-19 (dated by TCRdb to 2020 to 2021). The library came from the immunoSEQ multiplex PCR assay. TCRdb took over this immuneACCESS table, retaining in-frame rearrangements with V and J assigned. Such tables are incomplete; in checked studies, under half of the missing clones stem from an unresolved V gene, and the remainder is unexplained. The sample records 200,000 or so clones, around 80% of which are singletons. 5.1% of the sample comes from the top ten. The sample comprised peripheral blood. The receptor set was obtained from a human donor in a cohort sampled during active COVID-19.

The chain joins TRBV3-1 (or the pseudogene TRBV3-2) to TRBJ1-2; 12 bases line up with TRBD1. After removal of 3 bases from V and 8 bases from J, the junction contained 7 bases not matched to a gene. Germline CDR1 is LGHDT and CDR2 is YNNKEL (reference sequence). The CDR3 runs 15 residues. CDR3 amino acids: CASSQGQGAWIGYTF. The DNA for the CDR3 is TGTGCCAGCAGCCAGGGACAGGGGGCATGGATCGGCTACACCTTC.

The chain couples TRBV9 to TRBJ2-1; TRBD1 is a possible D gene (6 bases). V was cut by 0 bases and J by 2 bases, with 9 bases left in between. The CDR3 sequence is 15 residues long. Germline CDR1 is SGDLS and CDR2 is YYNGEE. Written as DNA, the CDR3 is TGTGCCAGCAGCGTAGTCGGGGACACCTACAATGAGCAGTTCTTC. Protein sequence: CASSVVGDTYNEQFF.

This clone was counted between two and nine times. The chain couples TRBV15 to TRBJ1-2; D may be TRBD1 (5 bases). CDR1 is LNHNV and CDR2 is YYDKDF in the germline V gene (reference sequence). Trimming cost V 2 bases and J 3 bases, with 13 bases left between them. This CDR3 region has 15 residues. CDR3 sequence (DNA): TGTGCCACCAGCAGAAGCGGGACGGCGTACTATGGCTACACCTTC. Amino acid sequence: CATSRSGTAYYGYTF.

The CDR3 loop reads CSVGTSGRFVPYEQYF. The CDR3, as DNA: TGCAGCGTTGGGACTAGCGGGCGATTCGTCCCCTACGAGCAGTACTTC. V usage is TRBV29-1 and J usage is TRBJ2-7, with TRBD2 matching 11 bases. The CDR3 is 16 amino acids. V lost 4 bases, J lost 2 bases, and 10 bases stayed unmatched. Germline CDR1 reads SQVTM; CDR2 reads ANQGSEA.

In its sample, this clone was seen once. V is TRBV4-1 and J is TRBJ2-2, with D possibly TRBD1 on 5 matching bases. CDR3 size: 16 residues. The ends were cut back, 2 bases at V and 8 bases at J, with 18 bases in the middle. Germline CDR1 is MGHRA and CDR2 is YSYEKL. CDR3 residues: CASSQPPDRERGELFF. The CDR3 DNA follows: TGCGCCAGCAGCCAACCTCCCGACAGAGAAAGGGGGGAGCTGTTTTTT.

The chain combines TRBV2 with TRBJ2-7; 11 bases match TRBD2. This CDR3 is built from 16 residues. Germline V gene lookup returns CDR1 SNHLY and CDR2 FYNNEI. V shed 5 bases, J shed 3 bases, and the junction held 9 bases outside the gene matches. Here the CDR3 reads CASSYLAGGSLYEQYF. The CDR3 nucleotides read TGTGCCAGCAGTTACCTAGCGGGAGGCTCTCTCTACGAGCAGTACTTC.

The rearrangement links TRBV28 to TRBJ2-7; 7 bases align to TRBD2. CDR3 length: 12 residues. Looked up from germline, CDR1 is MDHEN and CDR2 is SYDVKM. J was trimmed by 1 base and V by 8 bases; bases with no gene match: 2. The CDR3: CASSGGSYEQYF. Here the CDR3 DNA reads TGTGCCAGCTCCGGGGGGTCCTACGAGCAGTACTTC. The whole variable domain, filled in from reference TRBV28 and TRBJ2-7, reads DVKVTQSSRYLVKRTGEKVFLECVQDMDHENMFWYRQDPGLGLRLIYFSYDVKMKEKGDIPEGYSVSREKKERFSLILESASTNQTSMYLCASSGGSYEQYFGPGTRLTVT.

This chain links TRBV18 with TRBJ2-6; D not certain. Per germline, CDR1 KGHSH and CDR2 LQKENI. Trimming pared 2 bases from V and 0 bases from J, leaving 8 bases between. The CDR3 has 16 amino acids. The CDR3 loop reads CASSPSASSGANVLTF. The CDR3 DNA reads as TGTGCCAGCTCACCAAGCGCCAGCTCTGGGGCCAACGTCCTGACTTTC.

This chain uses TRBV12-3 or TRBV12-4 with TRBJ1-1, with D unresolved. With 4 bases removed from V and 4 bases from J, the gap between germline ends came to 10 bases. The CDR3 is 13 amino acids. The CDR3 here is CASSSRVFTEAFF. The CDR3 bases are TGTGCCAGCAGTTCGCGGGTCTTCACTGAAGCTTTCTTT.

V and J are TRBV4-3 and TRBJ1-2; possibly TRBD1 for D (6 bases). The CDR3 spans 14 residues. Germline loops: CDR1 LGHNA, CDR2 YSLEER. The ends were cut back, 4 bases at V and 4 bases at J, with 13 bases in the middle. The CDR3 coding sequence is TGCGCCAGCAGCCGCGCAGGACAGTTCTATGGCTACACCTTC. Translating gives CASSRAGQFYGYTF.

This clone was observed once. This chain connects TRBV28 to TRBJ1-2, with TRBD1 as a possible D gene (5 bases). V was trimmed by 3 bases and J by 2 bases, leaving 16 bases between them. This CDR3 spans 16 amino acids. The germline V gene has CDR1 MDHEN and CDR2 SYDVKM. DNA for the CDR3: TGTGCCAGCAGTTTTCGGGAGGGGCCCGTCAACTATGGCTACACCTTC. Amino acid sequence: CASSFREGPVNYGYTF.

The chain carries TRBV3-1 (or the pseudogene TRBV3-2) and TRBJ2-1; D gene uncertain. Germline V gene lookup returns CDR1 LGHDT and CDR2 YNNKEL (reference sequence). The CDR3 covers 13 residues. V gave up 4 bases and J gave up 7 bases, with 11 bases separating them. The CDR3 loop reads CASSLRLNNEQFF. Written as DNA, the CDR3 is TGTGCCAGCAGCCTTAGACTCAATAATGAGCAGTTCTTC.

The rearrangement links TRBV7-3 to TRBJ2-4; 8 bases are a match to TRBD1. Looked up from germline, CDR1 is SGHTA and CDR2 is FQGTGA. With 5 bases clipped from V and 6 bases from J, the junction kept 3 bases outside the gene matches. CDR3 length: 13 amino acids. The chain's CDR3 is CASSPGQGNIQYF. DNA of the CDR3: TGTGCCAGCAGCCCCGGACAGGGAAACATTCAGTACTTC. Looking up the rest from reference TRBV7-3 and TRBJ2-4 gives the full variable domain: GAGVSQTPSNKVTEKGKYVELRCDPISGHTALYWYRQSLGQGPEFLIYFQGTGAADDSGLPNDRFFAVRPEGSVSTLKIQRTERGDSAVYLCASSPGQGNIQYFGAGTRLSVL.

The chain combines TRBV4-1 with TRBJ2-1; 8 bases are shared with TRBD1. CDR1 is MGHRA and CDR2 is YSYEKL in the germline V gene. Trimming took 3 bases from V and 9 from J; bases not matched to a gene: 4. The CDR3 extends over 13 amino acids. The CDR3 DNA follows: TGCGCCAGCAGCCAGGACAGGGACACTGAGCAGTTCTTC. Encoded protein: CASSQDRDTEQFF.

The chain combines TRBV30 with TRBJ2-7; 9 nucleotides agree with TRBD2. Trimming took 1 base from V and 5 from J; bases not matched to a gene: 9. Germline CDR1 GTSNPN, CDR2 SVGIG (reference sequence). The CDR3 extends over 15 amino acids. CDR3 sequence (DNA): TGTGCCTGGAGTGGGATAGCGGGAGTGCTCCACGAGCAGTACTTC. It is translated as CAWSGIAGVLHEQYF.

This clone came up a few times. The chain has TRBV14 and TRBJ1-3, with 8 bases fitting TRBD1. CDR1 and CDR2 from the germline V gene are SGHDN and FVKESK. This CDR3 comprises 13 residues. Germline trimming cut 4 bases from V and 4 bases from J; bases unmatched to any gene: 0. CDR3 nucleotide sequence: TGTGCCAGCAGCCGGGACAGGGGAAACACCATATATTTT. Translation: CASSRDRGNTIYF.

The rearrangement links TRBV9 to TRBJ2-7; the match to TRBD2 covers 10 bases. The germline V gene encodes CDR1 SGDLS and CDR2 YYNGEE. This CDR3 comprises 15 residues. V was clipped by 4 bases and J by 4 bases; unmatched bases: 8. CDR3 nucleotides: TGTGCCAGCAGCCCCATAGCGGGAGGAGAATACGAGCAGTACTTC. This translates into CASSPIAGGEYEQYF.